This T cell receptor (beta chain) is from a study of beta chain features in type 1 diabetes. Study details: When patients were set against healthy donors, age, gender and cell yields were similar. Examination covered roughly 100,000,000 sorted cells spanning all samples.

The study reverse transcribed the entire isolated RNA, so it sequenced expressed TCRB transcripts. The protocol was immunoSEQ multiplex PCR, while the TCRdb copy is restricted to in-frame clones and leaves out a portion. Here the sample spans 900,000 or so clones, 15% to 20% being singletons. The length of the CDR3 is 15 residues. Trimming stripped 4 bases from V and 3 bases from J, with 12 bases between. The germline gives CDR1 SEHNR, CDR2 FQNEAQ (reference sequence). This clone has more than one count but fewer than ten. This sequence was found in a woman between 18 and 29 years old in good health. The V call is TRBV7-9, the J call TRBJ2-2; D uncertain. Source material: naive CD4+ T cells from blood. The CDR3 reads CASSSGRRDTGELFF. CDR3 nucleotides: TGTGCCAGCAGCTCCGGACGTAGGGACACCGGGGAGCTGTTTTTT.